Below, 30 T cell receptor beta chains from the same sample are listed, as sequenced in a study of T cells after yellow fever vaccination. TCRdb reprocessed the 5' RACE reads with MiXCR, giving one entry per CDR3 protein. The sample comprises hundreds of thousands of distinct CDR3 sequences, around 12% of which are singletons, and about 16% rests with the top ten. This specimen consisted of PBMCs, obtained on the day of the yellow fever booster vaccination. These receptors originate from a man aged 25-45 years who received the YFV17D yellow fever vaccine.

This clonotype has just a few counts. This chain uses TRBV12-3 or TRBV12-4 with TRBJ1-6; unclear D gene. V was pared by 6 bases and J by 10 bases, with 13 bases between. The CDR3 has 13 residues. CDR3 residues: CASRVLMESPLHF. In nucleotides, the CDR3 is TGTGCCAGCAGGGTCTTAATGGAATCACCCCTCCACTTT.

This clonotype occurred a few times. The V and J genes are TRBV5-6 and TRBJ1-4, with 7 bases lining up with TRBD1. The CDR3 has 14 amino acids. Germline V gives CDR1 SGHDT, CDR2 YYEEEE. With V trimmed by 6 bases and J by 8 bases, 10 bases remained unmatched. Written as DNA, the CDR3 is TGTGCCAGCAACAAACAGGGGACGAGGGAAAAACTGTTTTTT. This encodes CASNKQGTREKLFF.

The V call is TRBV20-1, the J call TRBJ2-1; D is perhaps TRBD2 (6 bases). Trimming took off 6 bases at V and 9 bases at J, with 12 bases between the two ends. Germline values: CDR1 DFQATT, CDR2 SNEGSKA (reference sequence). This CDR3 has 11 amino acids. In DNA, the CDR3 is TGCAGTGCCTCTGGCGGGACTGAGCAGTTCTTC. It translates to CSASGGTEQFF.

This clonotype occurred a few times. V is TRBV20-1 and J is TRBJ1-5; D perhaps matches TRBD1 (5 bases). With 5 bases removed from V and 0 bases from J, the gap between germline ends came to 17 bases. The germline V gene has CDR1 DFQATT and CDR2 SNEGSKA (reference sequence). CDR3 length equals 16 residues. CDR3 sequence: CSALYKGSDSNQPQHF. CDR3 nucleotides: TGCAGTGCTCTTTACAAGGGGTCGGATAGCAATCAGCCCCAGCATTTT.

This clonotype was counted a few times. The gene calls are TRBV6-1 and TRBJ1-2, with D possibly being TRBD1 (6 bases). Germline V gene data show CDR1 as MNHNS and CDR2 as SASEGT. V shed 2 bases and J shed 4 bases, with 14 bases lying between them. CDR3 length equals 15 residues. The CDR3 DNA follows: TGTGCCAGCAGTGAAAATACCAACAGGGTCTATGGCTACACCTTC. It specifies CASSENTNRVYGYTF.

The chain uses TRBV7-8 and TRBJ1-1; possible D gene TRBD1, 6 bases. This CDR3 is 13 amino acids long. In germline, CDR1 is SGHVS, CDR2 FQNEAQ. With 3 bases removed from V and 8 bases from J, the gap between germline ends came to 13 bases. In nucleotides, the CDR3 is TGTGCCAGCAGCTTCTTAGCCGGGACAGAAGCTTTCTTT. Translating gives CASSFLAGTEAFF.

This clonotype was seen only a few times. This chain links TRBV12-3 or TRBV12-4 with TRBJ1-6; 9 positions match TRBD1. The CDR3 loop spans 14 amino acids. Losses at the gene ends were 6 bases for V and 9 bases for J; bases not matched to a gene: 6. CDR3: CASSNGTGRSPLHF. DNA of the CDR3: TGTGCCAGCAGCAACGGGACAGGGCGTTCACCCCTCCACTTT.

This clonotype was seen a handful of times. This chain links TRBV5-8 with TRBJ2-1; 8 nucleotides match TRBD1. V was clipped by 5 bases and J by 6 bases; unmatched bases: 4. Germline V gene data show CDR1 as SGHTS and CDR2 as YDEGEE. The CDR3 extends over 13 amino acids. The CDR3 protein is CASRGTGANEQFF. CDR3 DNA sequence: TGTGCCAGCAGGGGGACAGGTGCCAATGAGCAGTTCTTC.

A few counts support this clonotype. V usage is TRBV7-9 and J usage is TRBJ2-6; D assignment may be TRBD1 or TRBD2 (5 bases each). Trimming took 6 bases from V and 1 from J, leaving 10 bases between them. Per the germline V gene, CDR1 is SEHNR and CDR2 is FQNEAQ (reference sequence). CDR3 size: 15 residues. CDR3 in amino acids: CASSGGWSGANVLTF. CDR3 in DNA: TGTGCCAGCAGTGGGGGTTGGTCTGGGGCCAACGTCCTGACTTTC.

CDR3 bases: TGCAGTGCTCCTATCCGGGAAGAAGCTTTCTTT. This gives the protein CSAPIREEAFF. The J gene is TRBJ1-1, the V gene TRBV20-1; D gene ambiguous. CDR3 length: 11 amino acids. With 5 bases removed from V and 8 bases from J, the gap between germline ends came to 12 bases. The germline V gene has CDR1 DFQATT and CDR2 SNEGSKA (reference sequence).

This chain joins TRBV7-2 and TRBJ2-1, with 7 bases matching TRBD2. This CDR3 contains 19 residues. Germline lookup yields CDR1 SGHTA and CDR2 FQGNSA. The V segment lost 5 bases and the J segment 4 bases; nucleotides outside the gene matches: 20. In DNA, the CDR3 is TGTGCCAGCAGCCTAACGGTAGGGTACGGGACTAAAGATTACAATGAGCAGTTCTTC. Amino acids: CASSLTVGYGTKDYNEQFF.

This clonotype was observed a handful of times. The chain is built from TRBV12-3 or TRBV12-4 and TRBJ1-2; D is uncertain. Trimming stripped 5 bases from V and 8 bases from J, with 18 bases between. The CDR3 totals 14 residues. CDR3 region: CASSPQGGLKGYTF. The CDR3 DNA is TGTGCCAGCAGTCCCCAAGGAGGGTTAAAGGGCTACACCTTC.

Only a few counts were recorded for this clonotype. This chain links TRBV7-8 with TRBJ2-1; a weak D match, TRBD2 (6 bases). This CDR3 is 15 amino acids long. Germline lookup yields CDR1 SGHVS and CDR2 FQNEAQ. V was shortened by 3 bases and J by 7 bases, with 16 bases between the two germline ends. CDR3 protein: CASSFWRPEGNEQFF. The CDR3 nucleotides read TGTGCCAGCAGCTTCTGGCGCCCGGAGGGGAATGAGCAGTTCTTC.

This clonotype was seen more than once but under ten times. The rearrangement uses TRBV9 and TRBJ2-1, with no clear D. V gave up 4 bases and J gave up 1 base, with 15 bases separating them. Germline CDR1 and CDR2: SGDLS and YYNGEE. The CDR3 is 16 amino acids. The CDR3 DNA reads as TGTGCCAGCAGCCGTGGGTCTAGTATTTCCTACAATGAGCAGTTCTTC. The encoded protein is CASSRGSSISYNEQFF. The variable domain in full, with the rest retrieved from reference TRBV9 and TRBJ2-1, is DSGVTQTPKHLITATGQRVTLRCSPRSGDLSVYWYQQSLDQGLQFLIQYYNGEERAKGNILERFSAQQFPDLHSELNLSSLELGDSALYFCASSRGSSISYNEQFFGPGTRLTVL.

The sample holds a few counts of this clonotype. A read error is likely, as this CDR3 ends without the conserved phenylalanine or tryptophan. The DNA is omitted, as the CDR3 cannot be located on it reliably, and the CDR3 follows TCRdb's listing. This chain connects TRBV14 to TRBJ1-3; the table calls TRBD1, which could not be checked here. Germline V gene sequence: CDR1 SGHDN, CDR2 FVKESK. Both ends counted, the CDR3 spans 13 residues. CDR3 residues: CASSREIRDTLML.

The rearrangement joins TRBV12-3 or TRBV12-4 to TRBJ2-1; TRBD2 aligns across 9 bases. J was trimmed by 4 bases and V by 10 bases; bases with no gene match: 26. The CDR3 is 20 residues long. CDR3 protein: CANSKHEGGSGRGGYNEQFF. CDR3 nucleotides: TGTGCCAACTCAAAGCACGAGGGAGGTAGCGGGAGAGGGGGGTACAATGAGCAGTTCTTC.

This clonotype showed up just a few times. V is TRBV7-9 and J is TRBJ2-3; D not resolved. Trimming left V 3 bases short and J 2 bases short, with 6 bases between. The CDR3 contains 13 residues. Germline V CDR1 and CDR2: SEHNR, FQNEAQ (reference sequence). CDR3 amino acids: CASSLMYTDTQYF. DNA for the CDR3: TGTGCCAGCAGCTTGATGTACACAGATACGCAGTATTTT.

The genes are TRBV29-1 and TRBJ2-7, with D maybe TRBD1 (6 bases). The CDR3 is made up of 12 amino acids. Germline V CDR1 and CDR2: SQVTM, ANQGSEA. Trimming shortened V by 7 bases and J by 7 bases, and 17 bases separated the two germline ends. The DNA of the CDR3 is TGCAGCGCTGGGGGCTTCAAGCGGGAGCAGTACTTC. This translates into CSAGGFKREQYF.

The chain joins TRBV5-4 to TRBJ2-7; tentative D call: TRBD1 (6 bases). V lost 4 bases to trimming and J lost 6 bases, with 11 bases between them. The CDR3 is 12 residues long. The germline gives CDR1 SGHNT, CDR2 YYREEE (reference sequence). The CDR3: CASSNRQAEQYF. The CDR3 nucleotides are TGTGCCAGCAGCAACCGACAGGCCGAGCAGTACTTC.

DNA for the CDR3: TGTGCCAGCAGTTTAGGCCGACAGGGTCTTCAGTACTTC. It translates to CASSLGRQGLQYF. The genes are TRBV12-3 or TRBV12-4 and TRBJ2-4, with TRBD1 identical over 7 bases. The CDR3 is 13 amino acids. With V trimmed by 1 base and J by 11 bases, 5 bases remained unmatched.

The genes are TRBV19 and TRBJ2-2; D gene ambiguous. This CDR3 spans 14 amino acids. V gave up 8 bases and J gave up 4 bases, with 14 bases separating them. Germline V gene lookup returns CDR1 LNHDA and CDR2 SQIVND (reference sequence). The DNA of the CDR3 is TGTGCCAGTCGTACCGCGGCAGTCACCGGGGAGCTGTTTTTT. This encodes CASRTAAVTGELFF.

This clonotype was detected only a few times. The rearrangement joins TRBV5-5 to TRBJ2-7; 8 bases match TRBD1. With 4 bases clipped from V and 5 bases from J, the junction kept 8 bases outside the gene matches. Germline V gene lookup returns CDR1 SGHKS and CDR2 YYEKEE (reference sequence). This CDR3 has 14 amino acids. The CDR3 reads CASSAGGKFNEQYF. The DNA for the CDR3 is TGTGCCAGCAGCGCAGGGGGCAAGTTCAACGAGCAGTACTTC.

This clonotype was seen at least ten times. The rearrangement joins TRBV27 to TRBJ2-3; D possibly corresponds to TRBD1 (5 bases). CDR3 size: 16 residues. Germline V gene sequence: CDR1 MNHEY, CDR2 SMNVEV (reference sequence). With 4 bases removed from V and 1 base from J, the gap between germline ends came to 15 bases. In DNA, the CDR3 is TGTGCCAGCAGTTATTCCCCAGGGTCGGGCACAGATACGCAGTATTTT. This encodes CASSYSPGSGTDTQYF.

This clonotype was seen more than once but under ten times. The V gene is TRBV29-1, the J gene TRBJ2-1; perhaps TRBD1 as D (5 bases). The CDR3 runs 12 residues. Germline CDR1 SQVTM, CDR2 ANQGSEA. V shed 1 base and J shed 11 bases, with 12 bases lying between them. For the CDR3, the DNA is TGCAGCGTTGAAGCGCAGGGCCATCAGCAGTTCTTC. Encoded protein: CSVEAQGHQQFF.

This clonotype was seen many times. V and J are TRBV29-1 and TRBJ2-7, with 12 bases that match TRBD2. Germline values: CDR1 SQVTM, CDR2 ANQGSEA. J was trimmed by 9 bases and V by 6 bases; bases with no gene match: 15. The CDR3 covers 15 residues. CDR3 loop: CSVGLAGTTYERQYF. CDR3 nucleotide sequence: TGCAGCGTCGGACTAGCGGGAACCACCTACGAGCGGCAGTACTTC.

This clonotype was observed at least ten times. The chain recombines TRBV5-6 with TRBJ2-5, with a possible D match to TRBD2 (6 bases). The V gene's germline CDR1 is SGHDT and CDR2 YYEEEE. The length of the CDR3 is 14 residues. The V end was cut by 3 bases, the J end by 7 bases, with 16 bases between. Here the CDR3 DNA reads TGTGCCAGCAGCTCGGGAGCCACGGAGGGGACCCAGTACTTC. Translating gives CASSSGATEGTQYF.

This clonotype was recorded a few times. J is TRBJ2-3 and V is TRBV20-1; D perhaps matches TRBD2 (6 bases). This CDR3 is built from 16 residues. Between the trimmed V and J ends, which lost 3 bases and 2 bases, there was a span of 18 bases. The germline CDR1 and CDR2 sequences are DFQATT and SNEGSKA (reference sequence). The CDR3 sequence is CSASPGSAATTDTQYF. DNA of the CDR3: TGCAGTGCTAGTCCCGGGAGTGCTGCCACCACAGATACGCAGTATTTT.

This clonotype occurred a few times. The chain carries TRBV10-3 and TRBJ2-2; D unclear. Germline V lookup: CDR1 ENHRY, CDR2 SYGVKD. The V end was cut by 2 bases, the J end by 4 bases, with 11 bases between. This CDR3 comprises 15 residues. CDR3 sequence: CAISEANYGTGELFF. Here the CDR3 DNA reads TGTGCCATCAGTGAGGCGAACTATGGCACCGGGGAGCTGTTTTTT.

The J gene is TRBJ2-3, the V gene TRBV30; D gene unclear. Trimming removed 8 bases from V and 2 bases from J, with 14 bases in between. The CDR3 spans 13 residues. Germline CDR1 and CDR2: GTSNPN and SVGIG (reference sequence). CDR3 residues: CARRTHNTDTQYF. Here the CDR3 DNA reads TGTGCCCGCCGGACCCACAACACAGATACGCAGTATTTT.

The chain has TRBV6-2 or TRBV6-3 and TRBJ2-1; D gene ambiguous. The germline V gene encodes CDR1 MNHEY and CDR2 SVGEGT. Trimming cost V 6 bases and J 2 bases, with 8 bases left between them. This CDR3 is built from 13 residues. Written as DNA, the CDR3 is TGTGCCAGCAGAGATTCCGCCTACAATGAGCAGTTCTTC. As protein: CASRDSAYNEQFF.